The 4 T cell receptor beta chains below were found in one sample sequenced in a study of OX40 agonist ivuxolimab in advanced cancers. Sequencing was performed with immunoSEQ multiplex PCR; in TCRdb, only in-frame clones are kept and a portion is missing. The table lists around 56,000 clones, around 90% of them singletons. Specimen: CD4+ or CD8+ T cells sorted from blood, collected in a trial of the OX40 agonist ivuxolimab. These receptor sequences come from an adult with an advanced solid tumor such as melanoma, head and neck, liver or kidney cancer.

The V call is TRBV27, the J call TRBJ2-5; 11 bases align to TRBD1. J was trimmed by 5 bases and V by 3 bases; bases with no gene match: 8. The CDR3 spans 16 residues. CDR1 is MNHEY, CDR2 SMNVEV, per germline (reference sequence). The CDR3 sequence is CASSFLGQGAWETQYF. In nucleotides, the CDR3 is TGTGCCAGCAGTTTTTTAGGACAGGGGGCTTGGGAGACCCAGTACTTC.

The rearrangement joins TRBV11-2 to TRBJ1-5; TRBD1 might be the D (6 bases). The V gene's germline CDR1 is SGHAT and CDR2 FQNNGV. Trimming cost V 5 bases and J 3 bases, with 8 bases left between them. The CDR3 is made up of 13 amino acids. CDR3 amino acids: CASSEGDNQPQHF. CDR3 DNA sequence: TGTGCCAGCAGCGAGGGGGACAATCAGCCCCAGCATTTT.

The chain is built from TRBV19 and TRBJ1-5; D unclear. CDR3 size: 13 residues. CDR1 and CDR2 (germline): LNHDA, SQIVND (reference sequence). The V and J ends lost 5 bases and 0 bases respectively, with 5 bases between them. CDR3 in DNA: TGTGCCAGTAGTTGGGTTAGCAATCAGCCCCAGCATTTT. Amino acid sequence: CASSWVSNQPQHF. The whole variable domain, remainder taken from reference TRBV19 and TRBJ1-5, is DGGITQSPKYLFRKEGQNVTLSCEQNLNHDAMYWYRQDPGQGLRLIYYSQIVNDFQKGDIAEGYSVSREKKESFPLTVTSAQKNPTAFYLCASSWVSNQPQHFGDGTRLSIL.

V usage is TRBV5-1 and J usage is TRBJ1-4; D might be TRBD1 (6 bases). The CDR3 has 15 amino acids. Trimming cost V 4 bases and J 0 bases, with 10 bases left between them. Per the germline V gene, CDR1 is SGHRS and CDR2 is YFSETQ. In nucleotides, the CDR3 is TGCGCCAGCAGCACCGGGACAACAACTAATGAAAAACTGTTTTTT. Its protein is CASSTGTTTNEKLFF.